This T cell receptor beta chain was captured by sequencing in a study of T cell changes during pregnancy in multiple sclerosis. Clones were sequenced by immunoSEQ multiplex PCR, and TCRdb holds only the in-frame ones, with some missing. The sample consists of some 100,000 clones, 85% to 95% of them appearing once. The CDR3 loop spans 14 amino acids. Germline CDR1 reads SGHRS; CDR2 reads YFSETQ. The ends lost 1 base at V and 3 bases at J; junction bases unmatched: 4. The chain uses TRBV5-1 and TRBJ2-7, with TRBD1 identical over 7 bases. The starting material was peripheral blood, obtained before pregnancy. The sequence was obtained from a female donor with multiple sclerosis, enrolled in a pregnancy study. CDR3 in DNA: TGCGCCAGCAGCTTGCACTGGGACAGCTACGAGCAGTACTTC. Protein: CASSLHWDSYEQYF.